The 20 T cell receptor beta chains in this list originate from one sample, sequenced in a study of blood T cell repertoires in COVID-19. TCRdb's copy holds only in-frame clones and misses some; the assay was immunoSEQ multiplex PCR. This sample carries some 200,000 clones, 75% to 80% of them seen once, and the ten largest clones take around 7.9%. What was sequenced was peripheral blood. The receptors were gathered from a woman aged 50 to 60 with active or convalescent COVID-19.

V is TRBV7-9 and J is TRBJ1-4, with TRBD1 identical over 8 bases. The V and J ends lost 5 bases and 5 bases, in that order; junction bases with no gene match: 13. The CDR3 totals 17 residues. Germline values: CDR1 SEHNR, CDR2 FQNEAQ (reference sequence). The CDR3 is CASSNHAFDRGNEKLFF. CDR3 nucleotide sequence: TGTGCCAGCAGCAATCATGCCTTCGACAGGGGAAATGAAAAACTGTTTTTT.

V and J are TRBV15 and TRBJ2-2; perhaps TRBD1 as D (6 bases). V shed 7 bases and J shed 6 bases, with 18 bases lying between them. The CDR3 covers 15 residues. The germline V gene has CDR1 LNHNV and CDR2 YYDKDF (reference sequence). The CDR3 reads CATTKTGRWSGELFF. In DNA form, the CDR3 reads TGTGCCACCACCAAGACAGGCCGTTGGTCCGGGGAGCTGTTTTTT.

The gene calls are TRBV6-5 and TRBJ2-7; 7 bases are a match to TRBD1. This CDR3 has 13 amino acids. Per germline, CDR1 MNHEY and CDR2 SVGAGI. CDR3 loop: CGAGRGSPYEQYF. The CDR3 coding sequence is TGTGGGGCGGGCAGGGGGTCCCCCTACGAGCAGTACTTC.

This chain joins TRBV12-3 or TRBV12-4 and TRBJ1-2; 7 bases map to TRBD1. CDR3 length: 13 residues. Germline trimming cut 11 bases from V and 4 bases from J; bases unmatched to any gene: 10. The CDR3 nucleotides read TGTGCCTCCGGGGACAGAGTCTCCTATGGCTACACCTTC. Amino acid sequence: CASGDRVSYGYTF.

The genes are TRBV7-2 and TRBJ1-6; 7 bases are a match to TRBD1. The CDR3 consists of 15 residues. V dropped 1 base and J dropped 6; count of bases not matched to a gene: 3. From germline, CDR1 is SGHTA and CDR2 FQGNSA. CDR3 region: CASSLGTGTNSPLHF. The CDR3 DNA reads as TGTGCCAGCAGCTTAGGGACAGGTACTAATTCACCCCTCCACTTT. Filled out from reference TRBV7-2 and TRBJ1-6, the complete variable domain reads GAGVSQSPSNKVTEKGKDVELRCDPISGHTALYWYRQSLGQGLEFLIYFQGNSAPDKSGLPSDRFSAERTGGSVSTLTIQRTQQEDSAVYLCASSLGTGTNSPLHFGNGTRLTVT.

The V and J genes are TRBV6-5 and TRBJ2-1; TRBD2 aligns across 10 bases. CDR1 and CDR2 from the germline V gene are MNHEY and SVGAGI. J was trimmed by 8 bases and V by 6 bases; bases with no gene match: 4. This CDR3 region has 13 residues. CDR3: CASRRGLADEQFF. CDR3 nucleotides: TGTGCCAGCAGACGTGGACTAGCGGATGAGCAGTTCTTC.

This clone was seen only a few times. The chain carries TRBV20-1 and TRBJ1-2; maybe TRBD1 (6 bases). The CDR3 sequence is 11 residues long. The germline V gene has CDR1 DFQATT and CDR2 SNEGSKA (reference sequence). The V end was cut by 5 bases, the J end by 6 bases, with 10 bases between. As DNA, the CDR3 is TGCAGTGCTCGGACAGAAGATGGCTACACCTTC. Protein product: CSARTEDGYTF.

Comment on this clone: A much larger clonotype is one base distant, so this may be a read error. Other nucleotide sequences from this sample produce the same CDR3. The gene calls are TRBV28 and TRBJ1-2, with a possible D match to TRBD1 (5 bases). V lost 3 bases and J lost 4, with 9 bases in between. The CDR3 runs 13 residues. CDR1 and CDR2 (germline): MDHEN, SYDVKM. The CDR3 region has the DNA TGTGCCAGCAGTTTTTCAGGGTCCTATGGCTACACCTTC. Its protein product is CASSFSGSYGYTF.

Only a few counts were recorded for this clone. The chain links TRBV19 to TRBJ1-3; 7 bases map to TRBD1. The germline gives CDR1 LNHDA, CDR2 SQIVND (reference sequence). V was clipped by 4 bases and J by 5 bases; unmatched bases: 8. This CDR3 has 15 amino acids. This CDR3 is CASSTTGSGRNTIYF. The DNA of the CDR3 is TGTGCCAGTAGTACGACAGGGTCCGGGCGAAACACCATATATTTT.

The CDR3 region is CASSAWGRMNTEAFF. The CDR3 bases are TGTGCCAGCAGCGCCTGGGGCCGGATGAACACTGAAGCTTTCTTT. The chain carries TRBV11-2 and TRBJ1-1; TRBD1 is a possible D gene (5 bases). Germline CDR1 and CDR2: SGHAT and FQNNGV. Trimming removed 5 bases at V and 0 bases at J, with 13 bases between. This CDR3 comprises 15 residues. Full variable domain (missing parts from reference TRBV11-2 and TRBJ1-1): EAGVAQSPRYKIIEKRQSVAFWCNPISGHATLYWYQQILGQGPKLLIQFQNNGVVDDSQLPKDRFSAERLKGVDSTLKIQPAKLEDSAVYLCASSAWGRMNTEAFFGQGTRLTVV.

The V gene is TRBV2, the J gene TRBJ2-3, with unresolved D. Trimming left V 6 bases short and J 5 bases short, with 6 bases between. The CDR3 length is 11 residues. The germline V gene encodes CDR1 SNHLY and CDR2 FYNNEI. CDR3: CASREIDTQYF. CDR3 coding DNA: TGTGCCAGCAGAGAGATAGATACGCAGTATTTT.

The chain combines TRBV6-2 or TRBV6-3 with TRBJ1-3; D perhaps matches TRBD1 (6 bases). Germline CDR1 MNHEY, CDR2 SVGEGT. The V end lost 4 bases, the J end lost 0 bases, and 22 bases lay between the germline ends. The CDR3 is 19 residues long. For the CDR3, the DNA is TGTGCCAGCAGTTCACCCTCGCCCAGGGGACCGAGCTCTGGAAACACCATATATTTT. Protein sequence: CASSSPSPRGPSSGNTIYF.

CDR3 residues: CASTLGGGLTGELFF. CDR3 coding DNA: TGTGCCAGCACCCTAGGAGGGGGCCTCACCGGGGAGCTGTTTTTT. The V call is TRBV7-6, the J call TRBJ2-2, with D perhaps TRBD1 (7 bases). The V gene's germline CDR1 is SGHVS and CDR2 FNYEAQ. The CDR3 spans 15 residues. Trimming stripped 7 bases from V and 4 bases from J, with 16 bases between.

The rearrangement joins TRBV11-2 to TRBJ2-7, with a weak D call TRBD1 (7 bases). Trimming cost V 5 bases and J 6 bases, with 17 bases left between them. This CDR3 region has 14 residues. Germline loops: CDR1 SGHAT, CDR2 FQNNGV. CDR3 DNA sequence: TGTGCCAGCAGCCCAGGGGGGTCAAGGCTCGAGCAGTACTTC. It encodes CASSPGGSRLEQYF.

J is TRBJ1-2 and V is TRBV18; a possible D gene is TRBD1 (6 bases). Trimming left V 1 base short and J 7 bases short, with 16 bases between. This CDR3 has 15 residues. Germline V gene lookup returns CDR1 KGHSH and CDR2 LQKENI. The CDR3 protein is CASSPRPGEVGGYTF. Written as DNA, the CDR3 is TGTGCCAGCTCACCACGACCAGGGGAAGTGGGTGGCTACACCTTC.

By share, this clone counts as medium-sized (0.01 to 0.1%). The chain joins TRBV4-1 to TRBJ2-3, with D perhaps matching TRBD1 (5 bases). Germline CDR1 and CDR2: MGHRA and YSYEKL. The length of the CDR3 is 18 residues. V was clipped by 0 bases and J by 2 bases, with 18 bases between them. For the CDR3, the DNA is TGCGCCAGCAGCCAAGAAGGACAACGCCAGGCCAACACAGATACGCAGTATTTT. Amino acids: CASSQEGQRQANTDTQYF.

A single count supports this clone. CDR3 protein: CASSFAGLGNSYEQYF. CDR3 DNA: TGTGCCAGCAGCTTTGCCGGTCTAGGTAATTCCTACGAGCAGTACTTC. The chain carries TRBV7-9 and TRBJ2-7; D gene unclear. Trimming took 3 bases from V and 1 from J, leaving 16 bases between them. CDR3 length: 16 amino acids. Germline lookup yields CDR1 SEHNR and CDR2 FQNEAQ (reference sequence).

This chain links TRBV28 with TRBJ2-3, with 7 nucleotides matching TRBD1. V was clipped by 5 bases and J by 6 bases; unmatched bases: 11. The CDR3 extends over 15 amino acids. CDR1 is MDHEN, CDR2 SYDVKM, per germline. CDR3 in DNA: TGTGCCAGCAGTAAAGGGGGCCCGCAAGCCGATACGCAGTATTTT. Its protein product is CASSKGGPQADTQYF. The whole variable domain, filled in from reference TRBV28 and TRBJ2-3, reads DVKVTQSSRYLVKRTGEKVFLECVQDMDHENMFWYRQDPGLGLRLIYFSYDVKMKEKGDIPEGYSVSREKKERFSLILESASTNQTSMYLCASSKGGPQADTQYFGPGTRLTVL.

V gene TRBV3-1 (or the pseudogene TRBV3-2) combines with J gene TRBJ1-3, with 7 bases fitting TRBD1. The CDR3 has 15 amino acids. Unmatched junction bases numbered 4, after V lost 2 bases and J lost 3 bases. The germline V gene encodes CDR1 LGHDT and CDR2 YNNKEL (reference sequence). The DNA of the CDR3 is TGTGCCAGCAGCCAAATACAGGGGAATGGAAACACCATATATTTT. Translation gives CASSQIQGNGNTIYF.

The chain is built from TRBV4-3 and TRBJ2-3; the D gene is possibly TRBD2 (5 bases). V was trimmed by 1 base and J by 6 bases, leaving 17 bases between them. CDR3 length equals 16 residues. The germline gives CDR1 LGHNA, CDR2 YSLEER. Here the CDR3 reads CASSQGRNFLGDTQYF. The CDR3 DNA follows: TGCGCCAGCAGCCAAGGGAGGAACTTTTTGGGGGATACGCAGTATTTT.